The entry below describes one TCR beta chain. Antigen: not known. CDR1 and CDR2 (germline): WSHSY, SAAADI. The CDR3 contains 14 residues. This record comes from a study of shared clonotypes between healthy human individuals. In the study overall: The plates for each donor numbered three CD4 naive, three CD4 memory, two CD8 naive and one CD8 memory.

Findings of the study overall: Naive subsets, compared against memory subsets, generally had larger estimated richness values.

Authors' methods: Filtering was not the same, since immunoSEQ gave junction-only sequences without quality scores. Measured with immunoSEQ multiplex PCR; TCRdb has only the in-frame clones, and not every one. V and J calls and clone size follow that table, whereas D and trimming were derived from the DNA. Of about 1.5 million clones in the sample, 95% to 99% were seen once. This receptor was identified in a man aged 25-40 years in good health. J is TRBJ2-2 and V is TRBV10-2; 12 nucleotides agree with TRBD2. The source material was naive CD4+ T cells sorted from blood. Subset indicated: CD45RA+ positively selected. The CDR3 reads CATTSGSRSGELFF. In DNA, the CDR3 is TGCGCAACGACTAGCGGGAGTAGGTCCGGGGAGCTGTTTTTT.